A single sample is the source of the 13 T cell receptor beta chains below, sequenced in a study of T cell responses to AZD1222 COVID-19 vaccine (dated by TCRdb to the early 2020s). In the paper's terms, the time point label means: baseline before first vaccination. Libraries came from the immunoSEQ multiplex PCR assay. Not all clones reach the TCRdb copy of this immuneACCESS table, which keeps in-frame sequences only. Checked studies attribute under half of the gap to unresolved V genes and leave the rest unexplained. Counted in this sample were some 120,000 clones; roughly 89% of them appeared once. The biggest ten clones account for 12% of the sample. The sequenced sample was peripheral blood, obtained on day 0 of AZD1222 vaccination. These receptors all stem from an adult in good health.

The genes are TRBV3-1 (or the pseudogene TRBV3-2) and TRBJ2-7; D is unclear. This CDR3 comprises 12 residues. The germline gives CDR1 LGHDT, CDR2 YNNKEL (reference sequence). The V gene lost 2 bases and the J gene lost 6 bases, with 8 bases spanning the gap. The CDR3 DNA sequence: TGTGCCAGCAGCCAACGGGCCGCCGAGCAGTACTTC. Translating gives CASSQRAAEQYF.

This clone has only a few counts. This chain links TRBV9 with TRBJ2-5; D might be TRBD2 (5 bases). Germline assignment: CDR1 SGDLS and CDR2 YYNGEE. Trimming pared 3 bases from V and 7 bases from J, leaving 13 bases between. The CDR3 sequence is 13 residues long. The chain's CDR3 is CASSGTPSGTQYF. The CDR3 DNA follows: TGTGCCAGCAGCGGAACGCCAAGCGGGACCCAGTACTTC.

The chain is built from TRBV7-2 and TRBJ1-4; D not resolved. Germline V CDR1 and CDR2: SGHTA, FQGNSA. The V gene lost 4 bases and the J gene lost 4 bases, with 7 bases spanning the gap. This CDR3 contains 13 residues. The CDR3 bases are TGTGCCAGCAGCTCTGCGTTTAATGAAAAACTGTTTTTT. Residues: CASSSAFNEKLFF.

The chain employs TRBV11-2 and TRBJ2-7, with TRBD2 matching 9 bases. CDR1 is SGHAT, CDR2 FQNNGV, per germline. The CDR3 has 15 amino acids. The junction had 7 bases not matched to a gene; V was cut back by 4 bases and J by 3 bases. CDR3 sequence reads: CASSWVAGVNYEQYF. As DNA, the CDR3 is TGTGCCAGCAGCTGGGTAGCGGGAGTGAACTACGAGCAGTACTTC.

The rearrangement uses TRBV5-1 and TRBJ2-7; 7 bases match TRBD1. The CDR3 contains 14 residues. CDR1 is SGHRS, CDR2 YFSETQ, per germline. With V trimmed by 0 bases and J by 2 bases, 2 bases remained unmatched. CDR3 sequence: CASSLVGQPYEQYF. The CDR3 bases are TGCGCCAGCAGCTTGGTGGGACAGCCCTACGAGCAGTACTTC.

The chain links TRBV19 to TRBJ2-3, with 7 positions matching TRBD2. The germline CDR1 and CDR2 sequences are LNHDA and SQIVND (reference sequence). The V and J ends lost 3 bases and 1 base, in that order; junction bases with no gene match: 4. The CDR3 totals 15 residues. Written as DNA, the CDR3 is TGTGCCAGTAGTATGATCAGCGGGGGCACAGATACGCAGTATTTT. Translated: CASSMISGGTDTQYF.

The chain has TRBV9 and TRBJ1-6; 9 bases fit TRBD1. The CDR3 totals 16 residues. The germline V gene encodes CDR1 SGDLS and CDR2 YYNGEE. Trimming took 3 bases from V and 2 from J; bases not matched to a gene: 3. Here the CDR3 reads CASSEGQGTYNSPLHF. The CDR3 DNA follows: TGTGCCAGCAGCGAGGGACAGGGAACCTATAATTCACCCCTCCACTTT.

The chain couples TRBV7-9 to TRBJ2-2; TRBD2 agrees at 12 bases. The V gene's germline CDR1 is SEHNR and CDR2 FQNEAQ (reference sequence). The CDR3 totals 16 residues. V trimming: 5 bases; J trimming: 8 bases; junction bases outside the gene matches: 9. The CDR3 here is CASSAPSGRASGELFF. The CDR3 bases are TGTGCCAGCAGCGCTCCTAGCGGGAGGGCCTCGGGGGAGCTGTTTTTT. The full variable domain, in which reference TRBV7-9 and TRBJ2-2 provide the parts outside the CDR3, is DTGVSQNPRHKITKRGQNVTFRCDPISEHNRLYWYRQTLGQGPEFLTYFQNEAQLEKSRLLSDRFSAERPKGSFSTLEIQRTEQGDSAMYLCASSAPSGRASGELFFGEGSRLTVL.

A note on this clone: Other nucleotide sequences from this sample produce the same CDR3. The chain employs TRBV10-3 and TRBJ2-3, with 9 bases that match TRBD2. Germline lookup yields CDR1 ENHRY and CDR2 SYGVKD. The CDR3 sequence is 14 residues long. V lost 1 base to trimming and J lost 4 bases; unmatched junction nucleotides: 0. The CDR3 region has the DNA TGTGCCATCAGTGAGTTAGCGGGGGCAGATACGCAGTATTTT. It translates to CAISELAGADTQYF.

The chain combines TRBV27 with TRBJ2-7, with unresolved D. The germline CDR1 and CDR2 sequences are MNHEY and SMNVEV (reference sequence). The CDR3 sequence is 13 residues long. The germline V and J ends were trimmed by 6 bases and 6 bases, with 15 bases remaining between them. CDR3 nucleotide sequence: TGTGCCAGCAGGACCCTTTTGCCCCCCGAGCAGTACTTC. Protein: CASRTLLPPEQYF.

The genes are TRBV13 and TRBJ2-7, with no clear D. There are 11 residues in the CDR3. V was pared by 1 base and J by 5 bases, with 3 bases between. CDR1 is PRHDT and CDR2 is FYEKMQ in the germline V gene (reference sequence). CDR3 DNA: TGTGCCAGCAGCTTAGCCCACGAGCAGTACTTC. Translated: CASSLAHEQYF.

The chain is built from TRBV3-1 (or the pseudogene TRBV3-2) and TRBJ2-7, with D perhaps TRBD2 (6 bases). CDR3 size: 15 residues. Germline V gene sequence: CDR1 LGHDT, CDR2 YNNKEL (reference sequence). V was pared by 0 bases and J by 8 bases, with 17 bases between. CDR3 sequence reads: CASSQDPAGTRQQYF. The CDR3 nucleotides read TGTGCCAGCAGCCAAGATCCGGCGGGGACTCGACAGCAGTACTTC.

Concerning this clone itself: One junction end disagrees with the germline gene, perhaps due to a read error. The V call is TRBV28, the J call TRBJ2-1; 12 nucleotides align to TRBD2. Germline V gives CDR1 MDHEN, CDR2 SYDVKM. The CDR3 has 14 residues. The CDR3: CASRLAGGYSEQFF. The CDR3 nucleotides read TGTGCCAGCAGGCTAGCGGGAGGGTACAGTGAGCAGTTCTTC.